This T cell receptor beta chain is from a study of cytomegalovirus exposure and HLA in healthy donors. The wider study: An early release of data contained about 85 million unique TCRs, which came from HLA-typed donors.

With 60 Vbeta and 13 Jbeta primers, the PCR was carried out. Data came from immunoSEQ multiplex PCR; TCRdb stores just in-frame clones and leaves some out. The sample lists 180,000 or so clones; 76% were seen once. CDR1 and CDR2 (germline): LNHDA, SQIVND (reference sequence). V dropped 5 bases and J dropped 3 bases, with 10 bases sitting between them. This CDR3 has 14 amino acids. In regard to this clone: Its matching antigen is unknown.

Findings of the study overall: Cytomegalovirus status, reportedly, was diagnosed with high specificity and sensitivity by the classifier.

Input material: PBMCs. The chain uses TRBV19 and TRBJ1-4; D is uncertain. The source is a female donor in good health and CMV-seronegative. In DNA form, the CDR3 reads TGTGCCAGTAGTCAGGCACAGTCTAATGAAAAACTGTTTTTT. Encoded protein: CASSQAQSNEKLFF.